These 32 T cell receptor beta chains were all obtained from the same sample, sequenced in a study of shared clonotypes between healthy human individuals. Produced via immunoSEQ multiplex PCR; TCRdb's table is partial and in-frame only. The sample records about 470,000 clones, around 79% being singletons. What was sequenced was PBMCs. Every receptor here comes from a middle-aged woman in good health. Some clones in this sample may be carry-over from other donors' samples.

The chain is built from TRBV19 and TRBJ1-1; D is unclear. The V end was cut by 5 bases, the J end by 1 base, with 8 bases between. Germline V gives CDR1 LNHDA, CDR2 SQIVND (reference sequence). This CDR3 region has 13 residues. The CDR3: CASSVLKNTEAFF. The CDR3 DNA sequence: TGTGCCAGTAGTGTCCTTAAGAACACTGAAGCTTTCTTT. The variable domain in full, with the rest retrieved from reference TRBV19 and TRBJ1-1, is DGGITQSPKYLFRKEGQNVTLSCEQNLNHDAMYWYRQDPGQGLRLIYYSQIVNDFQKGDIAEGYSVSREKKESFPLTVTSAQKNPTAFYLCASSVLKNTEAFFGQGTRLTVV.

This chain links TRBV6-1 with TRBJ2-7; possibly TRBD1 or TRBD2 for D (5 bases each). CDR1 and CDR2 from the germline V gene are MNHNS and SASEGT. The ends were cut back, 2 bases at V and 4 bases at J, with 15 bases in the middle. The CDR3 loop spans 15 amino acids. The CDR3 sequence is CASSEWGSSVYEQYF. CDR3 bases: TGTGCCAGCAGTGAATGGGGGTCCTCCGTATACGAGCAGTACTTC.

This chain uses TRBV6-5 with TRBJ2-1; 13 bases are a match to TRBD2. Germline CDR1 and CDR2: MNHEY and SVGAGI. CDR3 length: 15 residues. Trimming cost V 6 bases and J 6 bases; bases outside gene matches: 5. The CDR3 DNA is TGTGCCAGCAGAACGACTAGCGGGAGGCCCAATGAGCAGTTCTTC. This gives the protein CASRTTSGRPNEQFF.

This clone was counted once. The chain recombines TRBV30 with TRBJ2-7, with D possibly matching TRBD1 (7 bases). V lost 3 bases and J 3 bases, leaving 12 bases between the germline ends. The V gene's germline CDR1 is GTSNPN and CDR2 SVGIG (reference sequence). The CDR3 is 13 residues long. The CDR3 loop reads CAWRQGTFYEQYF. The CDR3 DNA follows: TGTGCCTGGAGACAGGGGACTTTCTACGAGCAGTACTTC.

This chain uses TRBV7-9 with TRBJ2-3, with TRBD2 matching over 13 bases. The CDR3 loop spans 16 amino acids. Germline V gene data show CDR1 as SEHNR and CDR2 as FQNEAQ (reference sequence). V lost 3 bases and J lost 4; bases outside the gene matches: 4. In DNA, the CDR3 is TGTGCCAGCAGCTTTGGACTAGCGGGAGAGGCAGATACGCAGTATTTT. Residues: CASSFGLAGEADTQYF.

The CDR3 loop reads CASSSGTDTQYF. The CDR3 coding sequence is TGTGCCAGCAGCTCTGGCACAGATACGCAGTATTTT. The chain has TRBV7-8 and TRBJ2-3; no definite D call. V was pared by 4 bases and J by 1 base, with 3 bases between. This CDR3 spans 12 amino acids. The V gene's germline CDR1 is SGHVS and CDR2 FQNEAQ.

This clone appeared once. The V and J genes are TRBV28 and TRBJ1-2; D remains unclear. V shed 8 bases and J shed 8 bases, with 15 bases lying between them. Germline V lookup: CDR1 MDHEN, CDR2 SYDVKM. The CDR3 is 12 amino acids. The CDR3, as DNA: TGTGCCAGCGGTCTAACCATGGGAGGCTACACCTTC. It specifies CASGLTMGGYTF.

As concerns this clone: A single base is all that separates this from a far larger clone, so a read error is likely. The same CDR3 arises from other DNA sequences in this sample as well. V usage is TRBV29-1 and J usage is TRBJ2-5; 7 bases fit TRBD1. The V gene's germline CDR1 is SQVTM and CDR2 ANQGSEA. The CDR3 is 12 amino acids. Unmatched junction bases numbered 7, after V lost 7 bases and J lost 5 bases. The chain's CDR3 is CSGGTAQETQYF. The CDR3 DNA sequence: TGCAGCGGGGGGACAGCCCAGGAGACCCAGTACTTC. The full variable domain, completed using reference TRBV29-1 and TRBJ2-5, is SAVISQKPSRDICQRGTSLTIQCQVDSQVTMMFWYRQQPGQSLTLIATANQGSEATYESGFVIDKFPISRPNLTFSTLTVSNMSPEDSSIYLCSGGTAQETQYFGPGTRLLVL.

The chain has TRBV7-9 and TRBJ2-7; possible D gene TRBD2, 7 bases. Germline V CDR1 and CDR2: SEHNR, FQNEAQ (reference sequence). The CDR3 spans 12 residues. V was shortened by 4 bases and J by 12 bases, with 16 bases between the two germline ends. CDR3 nucleotides: TGTGCCAGCAGCTCATGGGAGGGGGTTGTGTACTTC. Protein: CASSSWEGVVYF.

The chain combines TRBV29-1 with TRBJ2-1, with D possibly being TRBD2 (6 bases). CDR1 and CDR2 from the germline V gene are SQVTM and ANQGSEA. This CDR3 has 13 amino acids. V gave up 6 bases and J gave up 4 bases, with 13 bases separating them. The CDR3 nucleotides read TGCAGCGTCACTCGGGGGTCATACAATGAGCAGTTCTTC. Protein: CSVTRGSYNEQFF.

Comments on this clone: Other DNA sequences in the sample encode the same CDR3. The V call is TRBV7-3, the J call TRBJ1-1; D is unclear. Trimming cost V 2 bases and J 0 bases, with 4 bases left between them. The length of the CDR3 is 13 residues. Germline V lookup: CDR1 SGHTA, CDR2 FQGTGA. For the CDR3, the DNA is TGTGCCAGCAGCTTACGCATGAACACTGAAGCTTTCTTT. As protein: CASSLRMNTEAFF. Together with reference TRBV7-3 and TRBJ1-1, the CDR3 gives the full variable domain: GAGVSQTPSNKVTEKGKYVELRCDPISGHTALYWYRQSLGQGPEFLIYFQGTGAADDSGLPNDRFFAVRPEGSVSTLKIQRTERGDSAVYLCASSLRMNTEAFFGQGTRLTVV.

The chain joins TRBV5-4 to TRBJ2-3, with D possibly being TRBD2 (5 bases). Trimming removed 2 bases from V and 8 bases from J, with 12 bases in between. The CDR3 length is 13 residues. Germline CDR1 SGHNT, CDR2 YYREEE (reference sequence). CDR3 region: CASSFPSLATQYF. The CDR3 DNA reads TGTGCCAGCAGCTTCCCTAGCCTCGCTACGCAGTATTTT.

The V and J genes are TRBV18 and TRBJ1-1, with D possibly being TRBD1 (5 bases). In germline, CDR1 is KGHSH, CDR2 LQKENI. The CDR3 contains 14 residues. With 6 bases removed from V and 0 bases from J, the gap between germline ends came to 11 bases. The CDR3 DNA is TGTGCCAGCTCCCAGGGACGGATGAACACTGAAGCTTTCTTT. Its translation is CASSQGRMNTEAFF.

This clone was detected once. CDR3 nucleotide sequence: TGTGCCAGCAGTTTTAGCCCGGGTGGCTACACCTTC. It translates to CASSFSPGGYTF. The J gene is TRBJ1-2, the V gene TRBV28; D remains ambiguous. V was shortened by 3 bases and J by 7 bases, with 9 bases between the two germline ends. Per the germline V gene, CDR1 is MDHEN and CDR2 is SYDVKM. The CDR3 is 12 residues long.

This chain uses TRBV7-3 with TRBJ2-3; 8 positions match TRBD1. The CDR3 extends over 16 amino acids. Trimming took 5 bases from V and 1 from J; bases not matched to a gene: 8. Germline V CDR1 and CDR2: SGHTA, FQGTGA. This chain's CDR3 is CASSLLTGAGTDTQYF. The CDR3 DNA reads as TGTGCCAGCAGCCTATTGACAGGGGCGGGCACAGATACGCAGTATTTT.

This rearrangement joins TRBV2 to TRBJ1-2, with TRBD1 identical over 8 bases. The CDR3 spans 15 residues. Germline CDR1 is SNHLY and CDR2 is FYNNEI. Trimming cost V 2 bases and J 7 bases; bases outside gene matches: 9. In DNA, the CDR3 is TGTGCCAGCAGTGAAAGTCAGGGGGCTTTGGTTGGCTACACCTTC. Residues: CASSESQGALVGYTF.

The chain carries TRBV28 and TRBJ1-4; tentative D call: TRBD1 (5 bases). Germline V gene lookup returns CDR1 MDHEN and CDR2 SYDVKM. V lost 5 bases to trimming and J lost 4 bases, with 11 bases between them. The CDR3 is 14 amino acids. The DNA of the CDR3 is TGTGCCAGCAGTCCGCGGGGGGGTAATGAAAAACTGTTTTTT. Its translation: CASSPRGGNEKLFF. Full variable domain (missing parts from reference TRBV28 and TRBJ1-4): DVKVTQSSRYLVKRTGEKVFLECVQDMDHENMFWYRQDPGLGLRLIYFSYDVKMKEKGDIPEGYSVSREKKERFSLILESASTNQTSMYLCASSPRGGNEKLFFGSGTQLSVL.

The V gene is TRBV27, the J gene TRBJ2-3; 10 bases match TRBD2. The V and J ends lost 5 bases and 0 bases, in that order; junction bases with no gene match: 11. CDR3 size: 18 residues. CDR1 and CDR2 (germline): MNHEY, SMNVEV (reference sequence). CDR3 protein: CASSPGTSATTSTDTQYF. CDR3 nucleotides: TGTGCCAGCAGTCCCGGGACTAGCGCCACGACTAGCACAGATACGCAGTATTTT.

The chain carries TRBV4-3 and TRBJ1-4; 9 bases map to TRBD1. Germline values: CDR1 LGHNA, CDR2 YSLEER. The ends lost 0 bases at V and 5 bases at J; junction bases unmatched: 4. This CDR3 is 16 amino acids long. The CDR3 loop reads CASSQDLGQGNEKLFF. The CDR3 nucleotides are TGCGCCAGCAGCCAAGATCTCGGACAGGGGAATGAAAAACTGTTTTTT.

The V gene is TRBV6-6, the J gene TRBJ1-2; 8 nucleotides agree with TRBD1. V dropped 3 bases and J dropped 3; count of bases not matched to a gene: 3. This CDR3 region has 14 residues. Germline V lookup: CDR1 MNHNY, CDR2 SVGAGI (reference sequence). DNA of the CDR3: TGTGCCAGCAGTTATCCGACAGGGGACTATGGCTACACCTTC. Translated, it gives CASSYPTGDYGYTF.

CDR3 in DNA: TGTGCCAGCAGTTCCCGGGACGGTGACATTAACTATGGCTACACCTTC. Translating it yields CASSSRDGDINYGYTF. V gene TRBV27 combines with J gene TRBJ1-2; tentative D call: TRBD1 (5 bases). From germline, CDR1 is MNHEY and CDR2 SMNVEV (reference sequence). Trimming cost V 4 bases and J 1 base, with 16 bases left between them. The CDR3 is 16 amino acids.

This clone was seen only a few times. The genes are TRBV29-1 and TRBJ1-5; a weak D match, TRBD1 (5 bases). This CDR3 comprises 14 residues. V was clipped by 4 bases and J by 4 bases, with 14 bases between them. Germline V gene data show CDR1 as SQVTM and CDR2 as ANQGSEA. The CDR3 region is CSVGETGPNQPQHF. CDR3 DNA sequence: TGCAGCGTTGGAGAAACAGGTCCTAATCAGCCCCAGCATTTT.

There are a few counts of this clone. The chain links TRBV28 to TRBJ2-2, with D uncertain. CDR1 is MDHEN, CDR2 SYDVKM, per germline. Trimming left V 6 bases short and J 6 bases short, with 11 bases between. The CDR3 sequence is 13 residues long. This CDR3 reads CASSLERSGELFF. In DNA, the CDR3 is TGTGCCAGCAGCCTAGAACGTTCCGGGGAGCTGTTTTTT.

The chain links TRBV28 to TRBJ1-2; D possibly corresponds to TRBD1 (5 bases). Looked up from germline, CDR1 is MDHEN and CDR2 is SYDVKM. This CDR3 is 15 amino acids long. With 3 bases removed from V and 2 bases from J, the gap between germline ends came to 13 bases. The CDR3 is CASSLPTSGNYGYTF. In DNA, the CDR3 is TGTGCCAGCAGTTTGCCGACTTCAGGGAACTATGGCTACACCTTC.

This sequence joins TRBV6-1 and TRBJ2-7; D remains unclear. Germline CDR1 and CDR2: MNHNS and SASEGT. There are 11 residues in the CDR3. V dropped 1 base and J dropped 4 bases, with 2 bases sitting between them. The CDR3 spells CASSEEYEQYF. The CDR3 DNA reads as TGTGCCAGCAGTGAAGAATACGAGCAGTACTTC.

This clone has only a few counts. The V and J genes are TRBV4-1 and TRBJ1-1; TRBD1 matches at 8 bases. Germline V CDR1 and CDR2: MGHRA, YSYEKL. V gave up 2 bases and J gave up 7 bases; unmatched junction bases: 18. CDR3 length equals 18 residues. The CDR3 nucleotides are TGCGCCAGCAGCCAAATCCAACCCCGCGGGACAGGAGCCATTGAAGCTTTCTTT. Translation gives CASSQIQPRGTGAIEAFF.

The chain combines TRBV28 with TRBJ2-7; D could derive from TRBD1 or TRBD2 (7 bases each). Germline assignment: CDR1 MDHEN and CDR2 SYDVKM. V was trimmed by 7 bases and J by 3 bases, leaving 28 bases between them. The CDR3 totals 18 residues. The CDR3 protein is CASNSQGDATSSYYEQYF. In DNA, the CDR3 is TGTGCCAGCAACTCGCAGGGGGACGCGACTAGCAGCTACTACGAGCAGTACTTC.

With regard to this clone: Within the sample, other DNA sequences also encode this same CDR3. The chain combines TRBV6-1 with TRBJ2-7; 9 positions match TRBD2. With 1 base clipped from V and 4 bases from J, the junction kept 5 bases outside the gene matches. The germline CDR1 and CDR2 sequences are MNHNS and SASEGT. This CDR3 has 15 amino acids. The DNA of the CDR3 is TGTGCCAGCAGTGAAGGAGCGGGAGGATGGTACGAGCAGTACTTC. Translating it yields CASSEGAGGWYEQYF.

The chain employs TRBV5-4 and TRBJ2-1, with D tentatively TRBD1 (5 bases). V shed 3 bases and J shed 8 bases, with 15 bases lying between them. The germline V gene has CDR1 SGHNT and CDR2 YYREEE (reference sequence). The CDR3 has 14 residues. The CDR3, as DNA: TGTGCCAGCAGCTCGGCGGTCCAAGGGGATGAGCAGTTCTTC. It translates to CASSSAVQGDEQFF.

The J gene is TRBJ2-3, the V gene TRBV28; the match to TRBD2 covers 9 bases. Germline-derived CDR1 and CDR2 are MDHEN and SYDVKM. V shed 5 bases, J shed 2 bases, and the junction held 8 bases outside the gene matches. This CDR3 spans 16 amino acids. This chain's CDR3 is CASSPTSGAYTDTQYF. The CDR3 DNA follows: TGTGCCAGCAGTCCGACTAGCGGAGCCTACACAGATACGCAGTATTTT.

About this clone: The sample contains more than one DNA sequence encoding this CDR3. This chain uses TRBV5-1 with TRBJ1-1; no reliable D call. Trimming shortened V by 0 bases and J by 0 bases, and 9 bases separated the two germline ends. The CDR3 spans 15 residues. The V gene's germline CDR1 is SGHRS and CDR2 YFSETQ. CDR3 region: CASSLAGHMNTEAFF. CDR3 coding DNA: TGCGCCAGCAGCTTGGCCGGTCACATGAACACTGAAGCTTTCTTT. Together with reference TRBV5-1 and TRBJ1-1, the CDR3 gives the full variable domain: KAGVTQTPRYLIKTRGQQVTLSCSPISGHRSVSWYQQTPGQGLQFLFEYFSETQRNKGNFPGRFSGRQFSNSRSEMNVSTLELGDSALYLCASSLAGHMNTEAFFGQGTRLTVV.

This rearrangement joins TRBV10-3 to TRBJ2-1, with D uncertain. This CDR3 is built from 13 residues. The germline V gene has CDR1 ENHRY and CDR2 SYGVKD. Trimming removed 5 bases at V and 5 bases at J, with 10 bases between. CDR3 sequence reads: CAISPGQNNEQFF. As DNA, the CDR3 is TGTGCCATCAGTCCCGGCCAGAACAATGAGCAGTTCTTC.